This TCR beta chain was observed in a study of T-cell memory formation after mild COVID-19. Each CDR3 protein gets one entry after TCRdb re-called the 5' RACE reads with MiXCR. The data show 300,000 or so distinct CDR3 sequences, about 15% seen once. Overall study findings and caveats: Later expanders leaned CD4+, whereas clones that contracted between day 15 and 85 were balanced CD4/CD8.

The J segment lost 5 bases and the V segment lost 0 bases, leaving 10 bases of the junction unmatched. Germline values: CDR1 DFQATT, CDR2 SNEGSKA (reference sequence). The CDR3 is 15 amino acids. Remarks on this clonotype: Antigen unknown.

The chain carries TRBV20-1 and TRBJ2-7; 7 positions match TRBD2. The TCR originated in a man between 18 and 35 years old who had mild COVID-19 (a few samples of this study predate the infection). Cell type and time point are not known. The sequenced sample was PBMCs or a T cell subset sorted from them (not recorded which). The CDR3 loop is CSAREPGGRGDEQYF. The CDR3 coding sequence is TGCAGTGCTAGAGAGCCGGGGGGTCGGGGAGACGAGCAGTACTTC.